One and the same sample provided the 3 T cell receptor beta chains below, sequenced in a study of blood T cell repertoires in COVID-19. Profiling relied on immunoSEQ multiplex PCR, and the TCRdb table lists in-frame clones only, not all of them. The sample lists about 80,000 clones, about 91% occurring once. The sample consisted of peripheral blood. These receptors originate from a man between 65 and 85 years old with active or convalescent COVID-19.

The V gene is TRBV27, the J gene TRBJ2-2, with D tentatively TRBD1 (6 bases). Germline CDR1 is MNHEY and CDR2 is SMNVEV (reference sequence). The CDR3 is 16 amino acids. The V gene lost 1 base and the J gene lost 6 bases, with 15 bases spanning the gap. In DNA form, the CDR3 reads TGTGCCAGCAGTTTATTTCAGGGACCAGGGGCCGGGGAGCTGTTTTTT. This sequence encodes CASSLFQGPGAGELFF.

This chain uses TRBV5-6 with TRBJ2-5, with TRBD1 matching 8 bases. Germline V gene lookup returns CDR1 SGHDT and CDR2 YYEEEE. The ends lost 0 bases at V and 5 bases at J; junction bases unmatched: 9. The CDR3 has 16 residues. CDR3 in amino acids: CASSLEVIQGAETQYF. DNA of the CDR3: TGTGCCAGCAGCTTGGAGGTTATCCAGGGGGCGGAGACCCAGTACTTC.

This chain connects TRBV2 to TRBJ2-7; TRBD1 aligns across 9 bases. Germline values: CDR1 SNHLY, CDR2 FYNNEI. Trimming removed 6 bases from V and 6 bases from J; junction bases left unmatched: 6. CDR3 length: 13 residues. CDR3: CASRGTGSAEQYF. The CDR3 DNA follows: TGTGCCAGCAGGGGGACAGGGTCGGCCGAGCAGTACTTC.